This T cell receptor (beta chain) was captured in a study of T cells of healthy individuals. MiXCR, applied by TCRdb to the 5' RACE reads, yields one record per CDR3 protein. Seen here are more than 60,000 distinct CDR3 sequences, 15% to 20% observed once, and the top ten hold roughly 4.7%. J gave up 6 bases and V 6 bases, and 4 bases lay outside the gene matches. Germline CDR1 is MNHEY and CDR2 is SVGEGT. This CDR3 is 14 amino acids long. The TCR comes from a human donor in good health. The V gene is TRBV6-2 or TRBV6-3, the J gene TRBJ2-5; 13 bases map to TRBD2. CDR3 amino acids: CASSLLAGGKTQYF. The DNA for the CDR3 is TGTGCCAGCAGCCTACTAGCGGGAGGGAAGACCCAGTACTTC.